This entry is about one TCR beta chain. The data were produced by immunoSEQ multiplex PCR, yet TCRdb's version contains in-frame clones alone and is incomplete. The sample records 65,000 to 85,000 clones, about 93% being singletons. This entry belongs to a study of T cell changes during pregnancy in multiple sclerosis. The receptor was isolated from a female donor with multiple sclerosis, enrolled in a pregnancy study. The sequencing here drew on CD4+ T cells from peripheral blood mononuclear cells, taken after pregnancy.

In DNA, the CDR3 is TGTGCCAGCAGCGTCGGGACAGTTTGGGGGAGTGACACCGGGGAGCTGTTTTTT. Protein: CASSVGTVWGSDTGELFF. The gene calls are TRBV7-9 and TRBJ2-2; 7 bases align to TRBD1. J lost 3 bases, V lost 5 bases, and 15 bases had no gene match. This CDR3 contains 18 residues. The germline gives CDR1 SEHNR, CDR2 FQNEAQ (reference sequence).